The rows below give T cell receptor beta chains drawn from one sample of a study of cytomegalovirus exposure and HLA in healthy donors. Profiling relied on immunoSEQ multiplex PCR, and the TCRdb table lists in-frame clones only, not all of them. Of fewer than 120,000 clones in the sample, around 76% were seen once. Source material: PBMCs. The receptors originated from a man aged 25 to 45 in good health and CMV-seropositive. Both conserved end residues are part of each CDR3. Fields, in order: V gene, clone size, J gene, D gene, CDR3 DNA, CDR3 protein. A D gene is named only where the DNA matches it firmly. Some rows have no size entry. The others give once, few or many, or a class for an expanded clone.

v_gene: TRBV7-6; abundance: few; j_gene: TRBJ1-1; d_gene: .; CDR3nt: TGTGCCAGCAGCTTAGCGGGGCAGATGAACACTGAAGCTTTCTTT; CDR3aa: CASSLAGQMNTEAFF
v_gene: TRBV2; abundance: .; j_gene: TRBJ1-3; d_gene: .; CDR3nt: TGTGCCAGCAGTGAACAGGGAAACACCATATATTTT; CDR3aa: CASSEQGNTIYF
v_gene: TRBV4-3; abundance: .; j_gene: TRBJ1-3; d_gene: .; CDR3nt: TGCGCCAGCAGCCAAGTCTGGACAGCTTCTGGAAACACCATATATTTT; CDR3aa: CASSQVWTASGNTIYF
v_gene: TRBV28; abundance: .; j_gene: TRBJ2-5; d_gene: TRBD2; CDR3nt: TGTGCCAGCAGTTTGTATGCACGGGGGGGGGCCGGGGAGACCCAGTACTTC; CDR3aa: CASSLYARGGAGETQYF
v_gene: TRBV19; abundance: .; j_gene: TRBJ1-1; d_gene: .; CDR3nt: TGTGCCAGTTCTACAGCCCGTATCTCTGAAGCTTTCTTT; CDR3aa: CASSTARISEAFF
v_gene: TRBV6-1; abundance: .; j_gene: TRBJ1-6; d_gene: TRBD1; CDR3nt: TGTGCCAGCAGGGGGGACAGGGATAATTCACCCCTCCACTTT; CDR3aa: CASRGDRDNSPLHF
v_gene: TRBV5-1; abundance: few; j_gene: TRBJ1-1; d_gene: TRBD1; CDR3nt: TGCGCCAGCAGCTTCGGACAGGGTGAAGCTTTCTTT; CDR3aa: CASSFGQGEAFF
v_gene: TRBV28; abundance: .; j_gene: TRBJ1-1; d_gene: .; CDR3nt: TGTGCCAGCAGGCTACCAGGGACAATGAACACTGAAGCTTTCTTT; CDR3aa: CASRLPGTMNTEAFF
v_gene: TRBV7-9; abundance: .; j_gene: TRBJ1-2; d_gene: TRBD1; CDR3nt: TGTGCCAGCGAAAACGGAGGGGGCGCTTGGTTCGACTATGGCTACACCTTC; CDR3aa: CASENGGGAWFDYGYTF
v_gene: TRBV7-9; abundance: .; j_gene: TRBJ1-1; d_gene: .; CDR3nt: TGTGCCAGCAGCCCCCAATGGGGCGGGGGCAACGGAATTCACACTGAAGCTTTCTTT; CDR3aa: CASSPQWGGGNGIHTEAFF
v_gene: TRBV18; abundance: .; j_gene: TRBJ2-5; d_gene: TRBD2; CDR3nt: TGTGCCAGCTCACCGCCCAAAACTAGCGGGATTGGGGAGACCCAGTACTTC; CDR3aa: CASSPPKTSGIGETQYF
v_gene: TRBV5-1; abundance: once; j_gene: TRBJ2-5; d_gene: .; CDR3nt: TGCGCCAGCAGAGAGAACCAAGAGACCCAGTACTTC; CDR3aa: CASRENQETQYF
v_gene: TRBV28; abundance: .; j_gene: TRBJ1-1; d_gene: TRBD1; CDR3nt: TGTGCCAGCAGCTCCTATTGGACAGGTAACGCGAACACTGAAGCTTTCTTT; CDR3aa: CASSSYWTGNANTEAFF
v_gene: TRBV10-3; abundance: .; j_gene: TRBJ2-7; d_gene: .; CDR3nt: TGTGCCATCAGTGAGGGTGGGTTGCGTGGGGGGGCACAATACGAGCAGTACTTC; CDR3aa: CAISEGGLRGGAQYEQYF
v_gene: TRBV4-3; abundance: .; j_gene: TRBJ1-3; d_gene: TRBD1; CDR3nt: TGCGCCAGCAGCCAGGGGGTGGACAGGCGGTATGGAAACACCATATATTTT; CDR3aa: CASSQGVDRRYGNTIYF
v_gene: TRBV19; abundance: .; j_gene: TRBJ2-7; d_gene: TRBD1; CDR3nt: TGTGCCAGTAGTCCCTCGGACAGGGGCTCCTACGAGCAGTACTTC; CDR3aa: CASSPSDRGSYEQYF
v_gene: TRBV28; abundance: medium-sized; j_gene: TRBJ2-6; d_gene: .; CDR3nt: TGTGCCAGCAGTTGGGGGGACGCCTCTGGGGCCAACGTCCTGACTTTC; CDR3aa: CASSWGDASGANVLTF
v_gene: TRBV6-9; abundance: .; j_gene: TRBJ2-1; d_gene: TRBD2; CDR3nt: TGTGCCAGCAGTTATGGCGGGGGGCCTAATGAGCAGTTCTTC; CDR3aa: CASSYGGGPNEQFF
v_gene: TRBV19; abundance: .; j_gene: TRBJ1-6; d_gene: .; CDR3nt: TGTGCCAGTAGTATGGAGGGACCCTCTCTGGGTTCACCCCTCCACTTT; CDR3aa: CASSMEGPSLGSPLHF
v_gene: TRBV6-6; abundance: .; j_gene: TRBJ2-7; d_gene: .; CDR3nt: TGTGCCAGCAGCACTGGTGGCGAGCAGTACTTC; CDR3aa: CASSTGGEQYF
v_gene: TRBV7-9; abundance: few; j_gene: TRBJ2-7; d_gene: .; CDR3nt: TGTGCCAGCAGCTTTCCTCGGGGCTACGAGCAGTACTTC; CDR3aa: CASSFPRGYEQYF
v_gene: TRBV7-2; abundance: .; j_gene: TRBJ2-3; d_gene: TRBD1; CDR3nt: TGTGCCAGCAGCTTAGGACAGGGGGCAGATACGCAGTATTTT; CDR3aa: CASSLGQGADTQYF
v_gene: TRBV4-3; abundance: .; j_gene: TRBJ2-1; d_gene: .; CDR3nt: TGCGCCAGCAGCCAAGGCGTTGGGAGCTCCTACAATGAGCAGTTCTTC; CDR3aa: CASSQGVGSSYNEQFF
v_gene: TRBV19; abundance: .; j_gene: TRBJ1-6; d_gene: TRBD1; CDR3nt: TGTGCCAGTAGTACCTCTGGACAGGCGGCGTATAATTCACCCCTCCACTTT; CDR3aa: CASSTSGQAAYNSPLHF
v_gene: TRBV5-4; abundance: .; j_gene: TRBJ2-3; d_gene: .; CDR3nt: TGTGCCAGCAGCTTAGAAGGACTTTCAGATACGCAGTATTTT; CDR3aa: CASSLEGLSDTQYF
v_gene: TRBV2; abundance: few; j_gene: TRBJ2-7; d_gene: TRBD1; CDR3nt: TGTGCCAGCCGAACAGGGGGCTGGGACGAGCAGTACTTC; CDR3aa: CASRTGGWDEQYF
v_gene: TRBV2; abundance: .; j_gene: TRBJ2-5; d_gene: .; CDR3nt: TGTGCCAGCAGCGGGGGACGGACTTTCCAAGAGACCCAGTACTTC; CDR3aa: CASSGGRTFQETQYF
v_gene: TRBV19; abundance: few; j_gene: TRBJ2-7; d_gene: TRBD1; CDR3nt: TGTGCCAGTAGTTTCAGACAGGGGTACGAGCAGTACTTC; CDR3aa: CASSFRQGYEQYF
v_gene: TRBV30; abundance: .; j_gene: TRBJ1-4; d_gene: .; CDR3nt: TGTGCCTGGAGCGGGGACTTTAATGAAAAACTGTTTTTT; CDR3aa: CAWSGDFNEKLFF
v_gene: TRBV11-2; abundance: .; j_gene: TRBJ2-3; d_gene: TRBD1; CDR3nt: TGTGCCAGCAGCTCGGGGGGACAGGGTGGCACAGATACGCAGTATTTT; CDR3aa: CASSSGGQGGTDTQYF
v_gene: TRBV2; abundance: .; j_gene: TRBJ1-6; d_gene: .; CDR3nt: TGTGCCAGCAGTGAATGGATCGGGGAGAATTCACCCCTCCACTTT; CDR3aa: CASSEWIGENSPLHF
v_gene: TRBV5-6; abundance: .; j_gene: TRBJ1-5; d_gene: TRBD1; CDR3nt: TGTGCCAGCAGCTCCCGGACAGGGATCCCTCAGCCCCAGCATTTT; CDR3aa: CASSSRTGIPQPQHF
v_gene: TRBV10-3; abundance: .; j_gene: TRBJ2-3; d_gene: .; CDR3nt: TGTGCCATCAGATCTAGGGATACGCAGTATTTT; CDR3aa: CAIRSRDTQYF
v_gene: TRBV4-3; abundance: few; j_gene: TRBJ2-2; d_gene: .; CDR3nt: TGCGCCAGCAGCCAGAACGGGGGTCCGAACACCGGGGAGCTGTTTTTT; CDR3aa: CASSQNGGPNTGELFF
v_gene: TRBV19; abundance: .; j_gene: TRBJ1-1; d_gene: .; CDR3nt: TGTGCCAGTAGTCTGTATATGAACACTGAAGCTTTCTTT; CDR3aa: CASSLYMNTEAFF
v_gene: TRBV28; abundance: few; j_gene: TRBJ1-5; d_gene: .; CDR3nt: TGTGCCAGCAGCTCCCTCAGCGGGAGGAGTCAGCCCCAGCATTTT; CDR3aa: CASSSLSGRSQPQHF
v_gene: TRBV5-1; abundance: .; j_gene: TRBJ1-2; d_gene: TRBD1; CDR3nt: TGCGCCAGCAGCTTACAGGGACAGGGGGCCGATGGCTACACCTTC; CDR3aa: CASSLQGQGADGYTF
v_gene: TRBV28; abundance: .; j_gene: TRBJ1-1; d_gene: TRBD1; CDR3nt: TGTGCCAGCAGGCGATGGGACAGGGTACAGGAAGCTTTCTTT; CDR3aa: CASRRWDRVQEAFF
v_gene: TRBV4-3; abundance: .; j_gene: TRBJ2-3; d_gene: TRBD1; CDR3nt: TGCGCCAGCAGCCAAGATGCGGGACAGGGGTCAGATACGCAGTATTTT; CDR3aa: CASSQDAGQGSDTQYF
v_gene: TRBV7-2; abundance: few; j_gene: TRBJ2-7; d_gene: .; CDR3nt: TGTGCCAGCAGCTTGGATCAAGGGGCCTACGAGCAGTACTTC; CDR3aa: CASSLDQGAYEQYF